Listed here are 11 T cell receptor beta chains from one sample, sequenced in a study of beta chain features in type 1 diabetes. Study-wide results and limits: TCRB CDR3s were moderately but significantly shorter in Type 1 diabetes patients in all four CD4+ subsets.

Their cognate antigens are unknown. Of the isolated RNA, all was reverse transcribed, and so the sequenced material was expressed TCRB transcripts. Sequencing used immunoSEQ multiplex PCR; TCRdb keeps in-frame clones, though not all of them. The sample carries 150,000 to 200,000 clones, about 63% recorded once. Material for sequencing was naive CD4+ T cells from blood. The source is a man younger than 45 with type 1 diabetes.

V gene TRBV25-1 combines with J gene TRBJ2-3; D unclear. The CDR3 sequence is 15 residues long. V was shortened by 4 bases and J by 2 bases, with 13 bases between the two germline ends. From germline, CDR1 is MGHDK and CDR2 SYGVNS. This chain's CDR3 is CASSAGSDPTDTQYF. In DNA, the CDR3 is TGTGCCAGCAGTGCCGGATCAGACCCCACAGATACGCAGTATTTT. The variable domain in full, with the rest retrieved from reference TRBV25-1 and TRBJ2-3, is EADIYQTPRYLVIGTGKKITLECSQTMGHDKMYWYQQDPGMELHLIHYSYGVNSTEKGDLSSESTVSRIRTEHFPLTLESARPSHTSQYLCASSAGSDPTDTQYFGPGTRLTVL.

Here the CDR3 DNA reads TGCAGCGTCCCCGGGCCAGGGCTTACTTACGAGCAGTACTTC. Translation gives CSVPGPGLTYEQYF. The rearrangement uses TRBV29-1 and TRBJ2-7; the D gene is possibly TRBD1 (5 bases). CDR3 length: 14 amino acids. Trimming left V 6 bases short and J 4 bases short, with 19 bases between. Germline V gene lookup returns CDR1 SQVTM and CDR2 ANQGSEA.

The CDR3 sequence is CAIRQQGETQYF. CDR3 DNA sequence: TGTGCCATCAGGCAACAGGGGGAGACCCAGTACTTC. The chain employs TRBV10-3 and TRBJ2-5, with 7 bases matching TRBD1. V trimming: 6 bases; J trimming: 5 bases; junction bases outside the gene matches: 3. CDR1 ENHRY and CDR2 SYGVKD come from the germline V gene. This CDR3 is built from 12 residues.

Details on this clone: One end of the junction varies from germline; a read error may be responsible. This sequence joins TRBV7-2 and TRBJ1-6; a weak D match, TRBD1 (5 bases). CDR3 length equals 15 residues. Germline V gene sequence: CDR1 SGHTA, CDR2 FQGNSA. CDR3 coding DNA: TGTGCCAGCAGCTTAGTGCGGGGGGATAAGTCACCCCTCCACTTT. Protein sequence: CASSLVRGDKSPLHF.

The V call is TRBV9, the J call TRBJ1-1; 8 bases agree with TRBD1. V lost 4 bases and J lost 1; bases outside the gene matches: 3. The CDR3 totals 14 residues. In germline, CDR1 is SGDLS, CDR2 YYNGEE. In DNA, the CDR3 is TGTGCCAGCAGCCCGGGACAGGAGAACACTGAAGCTTTCTTT. Protein product: CASSPGQENTEAFF.

The V call is TRBV4-3, the J call TRBJ1-3; D uncertain. Deletions cut 4 bases from V and 0 bases from J, with 4 bases between. This CDR3 has 13 residues. Germline CDR1 is LGHNA and CDR2 is YSLEER. The CDR3 bases are TGCGCCAGCAGCCCCCGCTCTGGAAACACCATATATTTT. This sequence encodes CASSPRSGNTIYF.

This rearrangement joins TRBV4-3 to TRBJ2-1; D may correspond to TRBD1 or TRBD2 (5 bases each). Germline V lookup: CDR1 LGHNA, CDR2 YSLEER. The CDR3 spans 14 residues. Between the trimmed V and J ends, which lost 1 base and 6 bases, there was a span of 10 bases. In nucleotides, the CDR3 is TGCGCCAGCAGCCAAGTGAGGGGAATCAATGAGCAGTTCTTC. Translation gives CASSQVRGINEQFF.

The CDR3 nucleotides are TGCGCCAGCAGTCAACCAAGGACAAAAAACATTCAGTACTTC. It is translated as CASSQPRTKNIQYF. The chain has TRBV23-1 and TRBJ2-4, with D tentatively TRBD1 (5 bases). TRBV23-1 is known as an ORF, though its function is uncertain. This CDR3 is built from 14 residues. V shed 2 bases and J shed 4 bases, with 9 bases lying between them.

The chain joins TRBV5-1 to TRBJ2-5; D is unresolved. From germline, CDR1 is SGHRS and CDR2 YFSETQ. The CDR3 runs to 14 residues. The V and J ends lost 0 bases and 4 bases respectively, with 10 bases between them. CDR3 sequence (DNA): TGCGCCAGCAGCTTGGATCCCCGCCCAGAGACCCAGTACTTC. Its translation is CASSLDPRPETQYF.

The J gene is TRBJ2-2, the V gene TRBV2; D uncertain. The V end was cut by 1 base, the J end by 7 bases, with 13 bases between. The CDR3 runs to 15 residues. Looked up from germline, CDR1 is SNHLY and CDR2 is FYNNEI. The CDR3 sequence is CASSEDALVVGELFF. DNA for the CDR3: TGTGCCAGCAGTGAAGACGCCCTAGTTGTCGGGGAGCTGTTTTTT.

The gene calls are TRBV25-1 and TRBJ2-5; TRBD1 matches at 7 bases. This CDR3 region has 14 residues. Trimming cost V 9 bases and J 6 bases; bases outside gene matches: 13. Germline V CDR1 and CDR2: MGHDK, SYGVNS. The DNA for the CDR3 is TGTGCCAGTCTGGACAGGACACTGGGGCAGACCCAGTACTTC. Encoded protein: CASLDRTLGQTQYF.